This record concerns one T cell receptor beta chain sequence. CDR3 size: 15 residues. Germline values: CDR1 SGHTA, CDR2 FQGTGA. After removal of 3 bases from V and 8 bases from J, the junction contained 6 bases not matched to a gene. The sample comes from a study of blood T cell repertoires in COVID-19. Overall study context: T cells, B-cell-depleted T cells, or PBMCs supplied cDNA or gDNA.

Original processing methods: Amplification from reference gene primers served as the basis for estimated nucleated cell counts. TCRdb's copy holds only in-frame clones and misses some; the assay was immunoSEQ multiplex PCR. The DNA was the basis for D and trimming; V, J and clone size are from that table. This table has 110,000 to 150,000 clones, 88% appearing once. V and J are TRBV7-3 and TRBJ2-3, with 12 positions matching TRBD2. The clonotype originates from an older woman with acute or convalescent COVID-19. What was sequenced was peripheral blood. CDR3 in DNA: TGTGCCAGCAGCTTCGCTAGCGGGGGGGCCGGTACGCAGTATTTT. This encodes CASSFASGGAGTQYF.